The 9 T cell receptor beta chains given below trace back to one sample, sequenced in a study of blood T cells in healthy people across ages. A J-beta primer mix and a sample-barcoded 5' primer were used in a second PCR of roughly 7 to 12 cycles. MiXCR, applied by TCRdb to the 5' RACE reads, yields one record per CDR3 protein. This sample has approximately 800,000 distinct CDR3 sequences, with approximately 59% found just once. The sample consisted of blood. Every receptor here comes from a man aged 30 to 45 in good health.

This clonotype turned up a few times. The V gene is TRBV20-1, the J gene TRBJ2-3; D may match TRBD1 or TRBD2 (5 bases each). The CDR3 runs 12 residues. With 7 bases removed from V and 2 bases from J, the gap between germline ends came to 10 bases. The germline CDR1 and CDR2 sequences are DFQATT and SNEGSKA (reference sequence). DNA for the CDR3: TGCAGTGTGGGGGAGAACACAGATACGCAGTATTTT. This translates into CSVGENTDTQYF.

The chain recombines TRBV9 with TRBJ2-2; D possibly matches TRBD1 or TRBD2 (6 bases each). The CDR3 consists of 18 residues. Trimming took off 7 bases at V and 0 bases at J, with 22 bases between the two ends. Germline CDR1 and CDR2: SGDLS and YYNGEE. In DNA, the CDR3 is TGTGCCAGCCCGCCCGGGGAGGACAGCATAGCGAACACCGGGGAGCTGTTTTTT. It codes for CASPPGEDSIANTGELFF.

This clonotype was seen a few times. CDR3 in DNA: TGTGCCAGCAGCGTTACTAGCGGGTCCACAGATACGCAGTATTTT. Amino acid sequence: CASSVTSGSTDTQYF. The rearrangement joins TRBV9 to TRBJ2-3; TRBD2 aligns across 9 bases. The junction had 3 bases not matched to a gene; V was cut back by 2 bases and J by 2 bases. The CDR3 extends over 15 amino acids. Germline assignment: CDR1 SGDLS and CDR2 YYNGEE.

This clonotype was counted only a few times. The chain couples TRBV29-1 to TRBJ2-1, with TRBD2 matching 9 bases. CDR1 SQVTM and CDR2 ANQGSEA come from the germline V gene. V gave up 4 bases and J gave up 8 bases; unmatched junction bases: 6. CDR3 size: 13 residues. CDR3 protein: CSVGAGGVDEQFF. CDR3 sequence (DNA): TGCAGCGTTGGGGCGGGGGGGGTGGATGAGCAGTTCTTC.

The chain couples TRBV29-1 to TRBJ2-2, with unresolved D. This CDR3 contains 12 residues. With 4 bases removed from V and 2 bases from J, the gap between germline ends came to 5 bases. Germline V gene lookup returns CDR1 SQVTM and CDR2 ANQGSEA. The CDR3 region is CSVAGNTGELFF. CDR3 bases: TGCAGCGTTGCAGGAAACACCGGGGAGCTGTTTTTT.

The V and J genes are TRBV4-3 and TRBJ2-1; 7 bases are shared with TRBD2. The V gene's germline CDR1 is LGHNA and CDR2 YSLEER. V trimming: 1 base; J trimming: 7 bases; junction bases outside the gene matches: 19. The CDR3 contains 19 residues. The CDR3 DNA is TGCGCCAGCAGCCAAGTGGAGATCCCGGTGAGGGGAGGGCAAAATGAGCAGTTCTTC. Translation: CASSQVEIPVRGGQNEQFF.

The chain links TRBV29-1 to TRBJ2-1; D may match TRBD1 or TRBD2 (5 bases each). Judging by the DNA end, TRBJ2-7 fits better; the J call may be wrong. The length of the CDR3 is 14 residues. Germline-derived CDR1 and CDR2 are SQVTM and ANQGSEA. DNA of the CDR3: TGCAGCGCCAACCGGGGACCGGAATTCTACGAGCAGTACTTC. Amino acids: CSANRGPEFYEQYF.

In its sample, this clonotype was seen once. The chain employs TRBV12-3 or TRBV12-4 and TRBJ2-1; 9 bases fit TRBD1. This CDR3 spans 16 amino acids. V lost 5 bases, J lost 8 bases, and 13 bases stayed unmatched. Here the CDR3 reads CASSATGTGIGYEQFF. The CDR3 coding sequence is TGTGCCAGCAGTGCTACCGGGACAGGGATTGGCTATGAGCAGTTCTTC.

The genes are TRBV10-3 and TRBJ1-2; 10 nucleotides line up with TRBD1. Losses at the gene ends were 6 bases for V and 3 bases for J; bases not matched to a gene: 10. This CDR3 comprises 16 residues. CDR1 ENHRY and CDR2 SYGVKD come from the germline V gene. In DNA, the CDR3 is TGTGCCATCAGGCCGGGGGGGACAGGGGACGACTATGGCTACACCTTC. This encodes CAIRPGGTGDDYGYTF.